This TCR beta chain was sequenced for a study of CD8 T cells in ankylosing spondylitis. Germline CDR1 is SGHAT and CDR2 is FQNNGV. V lost 2 bases to trimming and J lost 6 bases, with 16 bases between them. This CDR3 contains 16 residues. This clonotype has just a few counts. What it recognizes is unknown. Study-level findings and limits: Before this, some motif variants had been reported in reactive arthritis synovial fluid and blood. Characteristic of ankylosing spondylitis blood, it appeared, was a TCR beta motif comprising eight highly homologous variants.

Quantitative 5'-RACE was performed with molecular barcodes, and it yielded the TCR beta libraries. TCRdb analysed the 5' RACE reads with MiXCR anew, one entry per CDR3 protein. This sample carries hundreds of thousands of distinct CDR3 sequences, roughly 18% of them seen once, and the ten largest clones take around 0.92%. Sequenced sample: blood, either unsorted or a sorted T cell fraction (not recorded which). This chain connects TRBV11-2 to TRBJ2-2; tentatively, D is TRBD1 or TRBD2 (5 bases each). The sequence was obtained from a male donor with ankylosing spondylitis. The CDR3 DNA sequence: TGTGCCAGCAGCTTATCTGGGGGAAAATCTTCCGGGGAGCTGTTTTTT. Amino acids: CASSLSGGKSSGELFF.